Following are 5 T cell receptor beta chains from one sample sequenced in a study of T cell responses to AZD1222 COVID-19 vaccine. The data were produced by immunoSEQ multiplex PCR, yet TCRdb's version contains in-frame clones alone and is incomplete. The data contain over 150,000 clones, about nine tenths of them singletons. The sequencing used peripheral blood, collected on day 0 of AZD1222 vaccination. These receptors came from an adult in good health.

The chain is built from TRBV7-9 and TRBJ1-1; 9 nucleotides match TRBD1. The CDR3 extends over 14 amino acids. With 7 bases clipped from V and 1 base from J, the junction kept 4 bases outside the gene matches. Germline values: CDR1 SEHNR, CDR2 FQNEAQ (reference sequence). The CDR3 region is CASTSQGANTEAFF. CDR3 DNA sequence: TGTGCCAGCACCTCACAGGGGGCGAACACTGAAGCTTTCTTT.

The rearrangement joins TRBV28 to TRBJ1-1, with D unclear. Germline lookup yields CDR1 MDHEN and CDR2 SYDVKM. V was trimmed by 8 bases and J by 4 bases, leaving 14 bases between them. The CDR3 loop spans 13 amino acids. CDR3 in amino acids: CASLSGVFTEAFF. DNA for the CDR3: TGTGCCAGCCTAAGCGGGGTTTTCACTGAAGCTTTCTTT.

The chain is built from TRBV19 and TRBJ2-3; 7 bases are a match to TRBD1. With 5 bases clipped from V and 0 bases from J, the junction kept 11 bases outside the gene matches. The CDR3 runs 17 residues. Germline CDR1 LNHDA, CDR2 SQIVND (reference sequence). For the CDR3, the DNA is TGTGCCAGTAGTGTAAATAGAGAGACAGGGAGCACAGATACGCAGTATTTT. Protein product: CASSVNRETGSTDTQYF.

V and J are TRBV5-4 and TRBJ1-2, with D perhaps TRBD1 (6 bases). This CDR3 spans 15 amino acids. CDR1 and CDR2 (germline): SGHNT, YYREEE (reference sequence). V shed 4 bases and J shed 3 bases, with 16 bases lying between them. CDR3 in amino acids: CASSKRQEAHYGYTF. DNA of the CDR3: TGTGCCAGCAGCAAAAGACAGGAGGCGCACTATGGCTACACCTTC.

This chain connects TRBV7-3 to TRBJ2-5; maybe TRBD2 (5 bases). The CDR3 is 13 amino acids. Germline values: CDR1 SGHTA, CDR2 FQGTGA. V shed 5 bases and J shed 2 bases, with 9 bases lying between them. The CDR3 spells CASSPGYQETQYF. CDR3 DNA: TGTGCCAGCAGCCCGGGATATCAAGAGACCCAGTACTTC.